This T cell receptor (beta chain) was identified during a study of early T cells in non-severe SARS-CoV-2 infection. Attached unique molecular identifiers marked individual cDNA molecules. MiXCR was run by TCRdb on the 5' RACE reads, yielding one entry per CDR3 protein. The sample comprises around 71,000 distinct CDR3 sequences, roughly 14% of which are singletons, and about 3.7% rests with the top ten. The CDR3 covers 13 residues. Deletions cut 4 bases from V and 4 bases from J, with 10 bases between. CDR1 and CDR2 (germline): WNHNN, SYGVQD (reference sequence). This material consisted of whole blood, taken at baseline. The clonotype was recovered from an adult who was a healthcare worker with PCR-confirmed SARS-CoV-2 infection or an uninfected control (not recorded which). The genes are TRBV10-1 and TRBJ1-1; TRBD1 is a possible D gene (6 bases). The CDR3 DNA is TGCGCCAGCAGTGCGGGGGCCCCCACTGAAGCTTTCTTT. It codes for CASSAGAPTEAFF.